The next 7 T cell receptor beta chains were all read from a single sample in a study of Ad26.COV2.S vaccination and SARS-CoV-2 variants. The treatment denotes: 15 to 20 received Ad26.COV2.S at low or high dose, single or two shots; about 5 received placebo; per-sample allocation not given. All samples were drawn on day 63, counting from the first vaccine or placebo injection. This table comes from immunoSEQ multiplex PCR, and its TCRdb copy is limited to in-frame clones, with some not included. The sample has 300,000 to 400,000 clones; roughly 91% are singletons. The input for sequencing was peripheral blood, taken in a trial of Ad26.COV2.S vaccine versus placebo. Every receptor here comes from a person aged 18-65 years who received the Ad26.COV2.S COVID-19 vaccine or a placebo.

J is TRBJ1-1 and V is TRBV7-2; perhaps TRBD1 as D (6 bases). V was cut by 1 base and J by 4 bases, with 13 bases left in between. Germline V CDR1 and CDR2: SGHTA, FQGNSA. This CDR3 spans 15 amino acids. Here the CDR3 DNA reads TGTGCCAGCAGCTTAGGGGCAGGGGAGGTCACTGAAGCTTTCTTT. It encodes CASSLGAGEVTEAFF.

CDR3 in DNA: TGTGCCAGCAGCCCGCGACAGGGCGCGAACACCGGGGAGCTGTTTTTT. Translating it yields CASSPRQGANTGELFF. V and J are TRBV7-9 and TRBJ2-2; 7 bases are shared with TRBD1. Germline assignment: CDR1 SEHNR and CDR2 FQNEAQ (reference sequence). J lost 0 bases, V lost 5 bases, and 6 bases had no gene match. The CDR3 runs 16 residues.

CDR3 nucleotide sequence: TGTGCCAGCAGTTTCACCTCGGGGGGGCGAGACAATGAGCAGTTCTTC. Translating it yields CASSFTSGGRDNEQFF. The chain combines TRBV4-2 with TRBJ2-1, with 8 positions matching TRBD2. This CDR3 region has 16 residues. CDR1 is LGHNA, CDR2 YNFKEQ, per germline. After removal of 6 bases from V and 5 bases from J, the junction contained 12 bases not matched to a gene.

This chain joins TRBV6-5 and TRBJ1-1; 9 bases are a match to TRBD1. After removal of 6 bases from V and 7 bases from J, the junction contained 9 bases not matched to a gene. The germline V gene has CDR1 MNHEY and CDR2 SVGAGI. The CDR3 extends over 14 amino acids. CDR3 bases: TGTGCCAGCAGACGAGGGACAGGGAACGTTGAAGCTTTCTTT. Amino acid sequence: CASRRGTGNVEAFF.

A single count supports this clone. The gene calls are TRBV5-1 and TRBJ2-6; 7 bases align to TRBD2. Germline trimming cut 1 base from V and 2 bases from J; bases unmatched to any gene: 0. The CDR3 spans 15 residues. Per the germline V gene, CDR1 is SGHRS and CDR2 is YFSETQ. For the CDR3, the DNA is TGCGCCAGCAGCTTGAGCGGGGCTGGGGCCAACGTCCTGACTTTC. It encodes CASSLSGAGANVLTF.

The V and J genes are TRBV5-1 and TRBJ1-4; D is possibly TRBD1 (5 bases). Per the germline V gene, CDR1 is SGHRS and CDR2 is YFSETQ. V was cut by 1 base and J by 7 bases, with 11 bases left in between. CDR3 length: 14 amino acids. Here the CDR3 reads CASSLSGRGEKLFF. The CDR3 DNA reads TGCGCCAGCAGCTTGTCGGGGCGGGGTGAAAAACTGTTTTTT.

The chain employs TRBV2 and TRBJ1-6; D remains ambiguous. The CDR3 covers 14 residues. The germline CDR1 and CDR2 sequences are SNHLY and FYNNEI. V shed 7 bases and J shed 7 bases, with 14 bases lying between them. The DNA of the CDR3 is TGTGCCAGCAACCTCGAGGGAAGGAATTCACCCCTCCACTTT. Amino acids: CASNLEGRNSPLHF.